These T cell receptor beta chains were read from a single sample in a study of response to subunit inactivated influenza vaccine. Each CDR3 protein is one row after TCRdb ran MiXCR on the RT-PCR reads. The sample comprises hundreds of thousands of distinct CDR3 sequences, less than 20% of which are singletons, and 11% rests with the top ten. This specimen consisted of PBMCs from blood, obtained about 5 days after vaccination. These receptors all stem from a man aged 50 to 60 who received an inactivated influenza vaccine. Each CDR3 is given with its conserved first and last residue. D genes are given only for firm matches. Rows give clone size only sometimes, using once, few, many, or a class for an expanded clone.

j_call d_call v_call clone_size cdr3_length cdr3_aa cdr3_nt
TRBJ2-3 . TRBV12-3/TRBV12-4 many 16 CASSLAAKGRVDTQYF TGTGCCAGCAGTTTAGCGGCCAAGGGGCGGGTGGATACGCAGTATTTT
TRBJ2-7 TRBD1 TRBV20-1 . 14 CSARTGERPYEQYF TGCAGTGCTCGCACAGGGGAACGCCCCTACGAGCAGTACTTC
TRBJ2-7 TRBD1 TRBV5-6 . 17 CASSLASGDRGLYEQYF TGTGCCAGCAGCTTGGCCTCTGGGGACAGGGGCCTCTACGAGCAGTACTTC
TRBJ2-3 . TRBV5-1 . 15 CASSLTVSSTDTQYF TGCGCCAGCAGCTTGACTGTCTCTAGCACAGATACGCAGTATTTT
TRBJ1-1 TRBD1 TRBV9 . 15 CASRPLGTGGTEAFF TGTGCCAGCAGGCCCCTCGGGACAGGGGGGACTGAAGCTTTCTTT
TRBJ1-1 . TRBV20-1 . 14 CSARQGSSNTEAFF TGCAGTGCTAGACAGGGCTCCTCGAACACTGAAGCTTTCTTT
TRBJ2-7 TRBD2 TRBV20-1 . 15 CSARRGLAGVYEQYF TGCAGTGCTAGACGGGGACTAGCGGGAGTCTACGAGCAGTACTTC
TRBJ2-5 TRBD2 TRBV29-1 many 12 CSAAGGLETQYF TGCAGCGCGGCGGGGGGCTTAGAGACCCAGTACTTC
TRBJ2-1 . TRBV7-9 . 15 CASSLGPGWSNEQFF TGTGCCAGCAGCTTAGGCCCAGGGTGGAGCAATGAGCAGTTCTTC
TRBJ1-4 . TRBV11-2 . 14 CASSPFGTAEKLFF TGTGCCAGCAGCCCTTTTGGGACGGCAGAAAAACTGTTTTTT
TRBJ2-2 . TRBV7-2 many 14 CASSFDMKAGELFF TGTGCCAGCAGCTTCGACATGAAGGCCGGGGAGCTGTTTTTT
TRBJ2-3 TRBD1 TRBV20-1 few 14 CSARDRRAADTQYF TGCAGTGCGCGGGACAGGAGGGCGGCAGATACGCAGTATTTT
TRBJ2-3 . TRBV20-1 . 16 CSASLDTAGTTDTQYF TGCAGTGCTAGCTTAGACACGGCGGGGACCACAGATACGCAGTATTTT
TRBJ2-7 TRBD1 TRBV28 few 14 CASSSQGDIKGQYF TGTGCCAGCAGTTCCCAGGGGGACATAAAGGGGCAGTACTTC
TRBJ2-1 . TRBV7-2 . 13 CASSLYGGSEQFF TGTGCCAGCAGCTTATACGGGGGAAGCGAGCAGTTCTTC
TRBJ1-4 TRBD1 TRBV28 . 15 CASRNRGRANEKLFF TGTGCCAGCAGAAACAGGGGGCGTGCTAATGAAAAACTGTTTTTT
TRBJ2-5 . TRBV7-2 . 15 CASSLVMRHQETQYF TGTGCCAGCAGCTTAGTAATGCGTCACCAAGAGACCCAGTACTTC
TRBJ2-3 . TRBV20-1 . 16 CSARLGAPLSTDTQYF TGCAGTGCTAGACTGGGGGCCCCACTCAGCACAGATACGCAGTATTTT
TRBJ2-3 . TRBV29-1 few 13 CSVAGQPTDTQYF TGCAGCGTTGCGGGACAACCCACAGATACGCAGTATTTT
TRBJ2-1 TRBD2 TRBV9 . 16 CASSVVAGGSYNEQFF TGTGCCAGCAGCGTAGTCGCGGGAGGTTCCTACAATGAGCAGTTCTTC
TRBJ2-7 . TRBV4-1 . 14 CASSPSFFRGEQYF TGCGCCAGCAGCCCGTCCTTCTTCCGTGGCGAGCAGTACTTC
TRBJ2-3 TRBD2 TRBV19 few 15 CASSQLALSTDTQYF TGTGCCAGTAGTCAACTAGCGCTTAGCACAGATACGCAGTATTTT
TRBJ2-7 . TRBV20-1 . 13 CSARVQGKNEQYF TGCAGTGCTAGAGTTCAGGGTAAAAACGAGCAGTACTTC
TRBJ2-1 TRBD2 TRBV4-2 . 15 CASSLKGGPGNEQFF TGTGCCAGCAGCCTAAAGGGAGGGCCGGGCAATGAGCAGTTCTTC